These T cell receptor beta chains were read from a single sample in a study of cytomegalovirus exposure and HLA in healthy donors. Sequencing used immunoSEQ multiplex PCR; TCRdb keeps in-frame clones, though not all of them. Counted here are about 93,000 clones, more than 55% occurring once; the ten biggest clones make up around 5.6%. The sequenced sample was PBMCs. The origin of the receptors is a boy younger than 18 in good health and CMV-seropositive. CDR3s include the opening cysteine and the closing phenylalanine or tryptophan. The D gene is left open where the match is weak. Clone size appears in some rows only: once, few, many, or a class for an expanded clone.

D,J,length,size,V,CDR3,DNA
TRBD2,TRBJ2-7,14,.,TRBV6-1,CASSELAGVYEQYF,TGTGCCAGCAGTGAACTAGCGGGGGTCTACGAGCAGTACTTC
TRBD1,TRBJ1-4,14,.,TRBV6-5,CASSYDRGREKLFF,TGTGCCAGCAGTTATGACAGGGGGCGGGAAAAACTGTTTTTT
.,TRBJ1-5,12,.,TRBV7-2,CASSFDTLPQHF,TGTGCCAGCAGCTTCGACACCTTGCCCCAGCATTTT
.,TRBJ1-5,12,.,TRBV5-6,CASSWLGQPQHF,TGTGCCAGCAGCTGGCTAGGTCAGCCCCAGCATTTT
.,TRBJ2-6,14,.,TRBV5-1,CASSSSVGANVLTF,TGCGCCAGCAGCTCCTCAGTTGGGGCCAACGTCCTGACTTTC
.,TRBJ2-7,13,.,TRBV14,CASSQGDTRYEYF,TGTGCCAGCAGCCAAGGGGACACCCGGTATGAGTACTTC
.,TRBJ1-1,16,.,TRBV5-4,CASSRFTGNPDTEAFF,TGTGCCAGCAGCCGCTTCACCGGTAACCCCGACACTGAAGCTTTCTTT
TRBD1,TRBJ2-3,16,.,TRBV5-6,CASSFRGTGFTDTQYF,TGTGCCAGCAGCTTTAGAGGGACAGGGTTCACAGATACGCAGTATTTT
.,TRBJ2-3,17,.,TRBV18,CASSLGFTRGNTDTQYF,TGTGCCAGCTCACTCGGGTTCACGCGGGGTAACACAGATACGCAGTATTTT
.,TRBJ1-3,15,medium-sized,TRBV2,CASSESESSGNTIYF,TGTGCCAGCAGTGAATCCGAGAGCTCTGGAAACACCATATATTTT
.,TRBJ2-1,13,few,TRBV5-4,CASSKDRDNEQFF,TGTGCCAGCAGCAAGGACAGAGACAATGAGCAGTTCTTC
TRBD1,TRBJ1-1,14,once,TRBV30,CAWSRDRENTEAFF,TGTGCCTGGAGTCGCGACAGGGAGAACACTGAAGCTTTCTTT
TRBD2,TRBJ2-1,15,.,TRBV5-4,CASSSSLTSVNEQFF,TGTGCCAGCAGCTCCTCCCTGACTAGCGTCAATGAGCAGTTCTTC
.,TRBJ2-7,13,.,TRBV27,CASSFTRGYEQYF,TGTGCCAGCAGTTTTACCCGCGGCTACGAGCAGTACTTC
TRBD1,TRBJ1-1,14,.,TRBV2,CASSVHGQGTEAFF,TGTGCCAGCAGTGTACACGGACAGGGCACTGAAGCTTTCTTT
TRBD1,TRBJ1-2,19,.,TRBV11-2,CASSLGGNLGQGGFYGYTF,TGTGCCAGCAGCTTAGGAGGGAATTTGGGACAGGGGGGCTTCTATGGCTACACCTTC
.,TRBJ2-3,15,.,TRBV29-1,CSVGEGGASTDTQYF,TGCAGCGTCGGGGAGGGGGGGGCATCCACAGATACGCAGTATTTT
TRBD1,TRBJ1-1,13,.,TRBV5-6,CASSFTGDTEAFF,TGTGCCAGCAGCTTTACAGGGGACACTGAAGCTTTCTTT
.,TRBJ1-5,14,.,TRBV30,CAWSYRSSNQPQHF,TGTGCCTGGAGCTACAGGTCGAGCAATCAGCCCCAGCATTTT
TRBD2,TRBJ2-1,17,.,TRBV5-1,CASSLSTSGSSYNEQFF,TGCGCCAGCAGCTTGTCGACTAGCGGGTCCTCCTACAATGAGCAGTTCTTC
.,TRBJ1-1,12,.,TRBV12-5,CASGRALSEAFF,TGTGCTAGTGGGAGGGCGCTCTCCGAAGCTTTCTTT
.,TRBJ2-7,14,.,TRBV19,CASSDSTARYEQYF,TGTGCCAGTAGCGATTCGACAGCCCGGTACGAGCAGTACTTC
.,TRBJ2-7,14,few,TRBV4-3,CASSQDGGGYEQYF,TGCGCCAGCAGCCAAGACGGTGGAGGGTACGAGCAGTACTTC
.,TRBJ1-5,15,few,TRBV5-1,CASSVSGYSNQPQHF,TGCGCCAGCAGCGTCTCAGGGTATAGCAATCAGCCCCAGCATTTT
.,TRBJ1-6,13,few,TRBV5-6,CASSLSRDSPLPF,TGTGCCAGCAGCTTGTCAAGAGATTCACCCCTCCCCTTT
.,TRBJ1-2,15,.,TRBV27,CASSRQASAHYGYTF,TGTGCCAGCAGTAGACAGGCTTCCGCCCACTATGGCTACACCTTC
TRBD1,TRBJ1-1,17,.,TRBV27,CASSLGTGGFMNTEAFF,TGTGCCAGCAGTTTAGGGACAGGGGGCTTCATGAACACTGAAGCTTTCTTT
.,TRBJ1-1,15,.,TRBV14,CASSQIGAWDTEAFF,TGTGCCAGCAGCCAAATAGGGGCCTGGGACACTGAAGCTTTCTTT
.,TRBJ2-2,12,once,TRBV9,CASSVLTGELFF,TGTGCCAGCAGCGTACTTACCGGGGAGCTGTTTTTT
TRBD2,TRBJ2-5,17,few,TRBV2,CASSGPPGDGGEETQYF,TGTGCCAGCAGTGGGCCCCCCGGGGACGGGGGGGAAGAGACCCAGTACTTC
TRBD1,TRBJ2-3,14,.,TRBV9,CASSIRTGIVTQYF,TGTGCCAGCAGCATAAGGACAGGGATCGTTACGCAGTATTTT
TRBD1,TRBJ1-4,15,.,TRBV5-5,CASSLQGAANEKLFF,TGTGCCAGCAGCTTACAGGGGGCAGCTAATGAAAAACTGTTTTTT
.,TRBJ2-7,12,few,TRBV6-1,CASSEQSPRQYF,TGTGCCAGCAGTGAACAAAGCCCACGGCAGTACTTC
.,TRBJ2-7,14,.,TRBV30,CAWSVATGSYEQYF,TGTGCCTGGAGTGTTGCAACAGGGTCCTACGAGCAGTACTTC
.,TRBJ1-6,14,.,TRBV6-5,CASSLWGVGSPLHF,TGTGCCAGCAGTTTGTGGGGCGTTGGGTCACCCCTCCACTTT
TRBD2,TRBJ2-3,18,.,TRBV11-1,CASSWGTSGRLLADTQYF,TGTGCCAGCAGCTGGGGGACTAGCGGGAGGCTCCTGGCAGATACGCAGTATTTT
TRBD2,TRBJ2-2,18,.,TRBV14,CASSQDIWGLASTGELFF,TGTGCCAGCAGCCAAGATATTTGGGGACTAGCGAGCACCGGGGAGCTGTTTTTT
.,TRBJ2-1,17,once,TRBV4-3,CASSQDQGGRDYNEQFF,TGCGCCAGCAGCCAAGATCAGGGCGGACGCGACTACAATGAGCAGTTCTTC
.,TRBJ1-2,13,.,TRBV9,CASSEQGEGGYTF,TGTGCCAGCAGCGAACAGGGTGAAGGTGGCTACACCTTC
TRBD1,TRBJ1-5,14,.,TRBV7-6,CASSLQGANQPQHF,TGTGCCAGCAGCCTACAGGGGGCAAATCAGCCCCAGCATTTT
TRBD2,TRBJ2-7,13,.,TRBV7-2,CASSLGGRVEQYF,TGTGCCAGCAGCTTAGGCGGGAGGGTCGAGCAGTACTTC
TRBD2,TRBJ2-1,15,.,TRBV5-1,CASSLGLAGNNEQFF,TGCGCCAGCAGCTTGGGGCTAGCGGGAAACAATGAGCAGTTCTTC
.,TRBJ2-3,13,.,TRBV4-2,CASSPGGGDTQYF,TGTGCCAGCAGCCCCGGAGGTGGGGATACGCAGTATTTT
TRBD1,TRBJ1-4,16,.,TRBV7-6,CASSTRQGGRNEKLFF,TGTGCCAGCAGCACCCGACAGGGGGGTCGAAATGAAAAACTGTTTTTT
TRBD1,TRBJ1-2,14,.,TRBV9,CASSAGVGTDGYTF,TGTGCCAGCAGCGCCGGAGTGGGGACAGATGGCTACACCTTC
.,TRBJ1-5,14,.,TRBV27,CASSSIQANQPQHF,TGTGCCAGCAGTTCTATTCAGGCAAATCAGCCCCAGCATTTT
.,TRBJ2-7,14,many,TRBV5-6,CASSPPGTRGEQYF,TGTGCCAGCAGCCCGCCTGGAACTAGAGGCGAGCAGTACTTC
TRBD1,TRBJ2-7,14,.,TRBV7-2,CASSPTGDPYEQYF,TGTGCCAGCAGCCCTACAGGGGACCCCTACGAGCAGTACTTC
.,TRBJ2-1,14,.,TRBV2,CAVGGGFSYNEQFF,TGTGCTGTAGGAGGGGGCTTCTCCTACAATGAGCAGTTCTTC
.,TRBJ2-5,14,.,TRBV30,CAWKGGLRLETQYF,TGTGCCTGGAAGGGGGGGCTGAGGTTAGAGACCCAGTACTTC
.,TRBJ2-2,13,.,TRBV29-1,CSAGDYATGELFF,TGCAGCGCAGGGGACTATGCCACCGGGGAGCTGTTTTTT
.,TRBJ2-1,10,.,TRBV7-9,CASGGGNQFF,TGTGCCAGCGGAGGAGGCAATCAGTTCTTC
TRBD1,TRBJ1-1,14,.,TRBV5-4,CASSLPGGGTEAFF,TGTGCCAGCAGCTTACCAGGGGGAGGCACTGAAGCTTTCTTT
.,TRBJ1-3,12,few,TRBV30,CAWNRDRNTIYF,TGTGCCTGGAACAGAGATAGAAACACCATATATTTT
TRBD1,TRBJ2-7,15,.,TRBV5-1,CASSLETGVLYEQYF,TGCGCCAGCAGCTTGGAGACAGGGGTTCTTTACGAGCAGTACTTC